Following are 6 T cell receptor beta chains from one sample sequenced in a study of T cell responses to AZD1222 COVID-19 vaccine. Profiling relied on immunoSEQ multiplex PCR, and the TCRdb table lists in-frame clones only, not all of them. The data contain 57,000 or so clones, 75% to 90% of them singletons. Sequenced here: peripheral blood, sampled on day 0 of MenACWY control vaccination. The origin of the receptors is an adult in good health.

This clone has a single count. This chain links TRBV6-2 or TRBV6-3 with TRBJ1-2; no clear D. The CDR3 covers 13 residues. Trimming removed 2 bases at V and 0 bases at J, with 4 bases between. Germline V lookup: CDR1 MNHEY, CDR2 SVGEGT. The CDR3 region is CASSYQANYGYTF. The CDR3, as DNA: TGTGCCAGCAGTTACCAAGCTAACTATGGCTACACCTTC.

The rearrangement uses TRBV5-6 and TRBJ1-3; no definite D call. Trimming removed 0 bases from V and 0 bases from J, with 10 bases in between. The CDR3 spans 16 residues. Germline V lookup: CDR1 SGHDT, CDR2 YYEEEE. CDR3 sequence (DNA): TGTGCCAGCAGCTTGGATTTGGGGTTCTCTGGAAACACCATATATTTT. Translation gives CASSLDLGFSGNTIYF. The full variable domain, completed using reference TRBV5-6 and TRBJ1-3, is DAGVTQSPTHLIKTRGQQVTLRCSPKSGHDTVSWYQQALGQGPQFIFQYYEEEERQRGNFPDRFSGHQFPNYSSELNVNALLLGDSALYLCASSLDLGFSGNTIYFGEGSWLTVV.

The chain links TRBV3-1 (or the pseudogene TRBV3-2) to TRBJ2-2; D remains ambiguous. Per germline, CDR1 LGHDT and CDR2 YNNKEL (reference sequence). V lost 0 bases, J lost 4 bases, and 12 bases lay in between. This CDR3 is built from 16 residues. CDR3: CASSQDLGNGTGELFF. CDR3 coding DNA: TGTGCCAGCAGCCAAGATCTGGGTAACGGCACCGGGGAGCTGTTTTTT.

The chain employs TRBV28 and TRBJ2-5; 7 nucleotides line up with TRBD1. Germline V lookup: CDR1 MDHEN, CDR2 SYDVKM. The CDR3 runs to 14 residues. The junction had 7 bases not matched to a gene; V was cut back by 5 bases and J by 4 bases. CDR3 region: CASSPRGFGETQYF. The DNA for the CDR3 is TGTGCCAGCAGTCCCAGGGGGTTCGGAGAGACCCAGTACTTC.

The genes are TRBV7-6 and TRBJ2-1, with D possibly matching TRBD1 (5 bases). The CDR3 totals 16 residues. Germline V CDR1 and CDR2: SGHVS, FNYEAQ. With 7 bases removed from V and 2 bases from J, the gap between germline ends came to 18 bases. Here the CDR3 DNA reads TGTGCCAGCACAAGGAACCAGGACACCGCCTACAATGAGCAGTTCTTC. This sequence encodes CASTRNQDTAYNEQFF.

The CDR3 DNA sequence: TGTGCCAGCACGTGGGGGGTTGCAGGCGGCTACACCTTC. Protein sequence: CASTWGVAGGYTF. The chain couples TRBV19 to TRBJ1-2, with D perhaps TRBD1 (5 bases). Per germline, CDR1 LNHDA and CDR2 SQIVND (reference sequence). This CDR3 has 13 amino acids. Trimming removed 9 bases from V and 8 bases from J, with 19 bases in between.